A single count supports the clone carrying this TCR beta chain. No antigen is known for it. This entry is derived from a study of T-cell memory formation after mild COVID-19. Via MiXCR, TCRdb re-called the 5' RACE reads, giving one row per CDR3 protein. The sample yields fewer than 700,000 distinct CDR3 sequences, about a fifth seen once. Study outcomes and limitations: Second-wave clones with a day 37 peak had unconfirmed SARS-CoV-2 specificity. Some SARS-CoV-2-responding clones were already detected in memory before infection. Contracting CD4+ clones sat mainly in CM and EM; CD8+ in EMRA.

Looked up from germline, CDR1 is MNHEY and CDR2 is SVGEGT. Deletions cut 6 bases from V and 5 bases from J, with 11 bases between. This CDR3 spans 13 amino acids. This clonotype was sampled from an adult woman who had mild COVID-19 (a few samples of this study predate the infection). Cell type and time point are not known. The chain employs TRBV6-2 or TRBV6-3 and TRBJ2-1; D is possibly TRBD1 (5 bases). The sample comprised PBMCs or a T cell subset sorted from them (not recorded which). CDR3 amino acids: CASSLDTNNEQFF. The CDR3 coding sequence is TGTGCCAGCAGCCTGGACACTAACAATGAGCAGTTCTTC.